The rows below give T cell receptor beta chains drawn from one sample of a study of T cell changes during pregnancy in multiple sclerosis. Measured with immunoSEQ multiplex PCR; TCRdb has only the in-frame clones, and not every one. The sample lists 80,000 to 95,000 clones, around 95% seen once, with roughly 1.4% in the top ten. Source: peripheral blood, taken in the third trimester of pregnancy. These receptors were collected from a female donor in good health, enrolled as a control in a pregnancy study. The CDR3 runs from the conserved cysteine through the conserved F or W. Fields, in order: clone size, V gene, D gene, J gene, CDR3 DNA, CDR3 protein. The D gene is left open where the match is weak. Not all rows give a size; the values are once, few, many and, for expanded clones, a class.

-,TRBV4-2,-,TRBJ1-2,TGTGCCAGCAGCCAAGATCTTGTGGGGGCGCTGGATGGCTACACCTTC,CASSQDLVGALDGYTF
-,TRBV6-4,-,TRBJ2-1,TGTGCCTTACAGGAGATAACCTACAATGAGCAGTTCTTC,CALQEITYNEQFF
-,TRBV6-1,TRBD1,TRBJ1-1,TGTGCCAGCACCCCGGACAGGGGAGACACTGAAGCTTTCTTT,CASTPDRGDTEAFF
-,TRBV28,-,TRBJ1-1,TGTGCCAGCAGCGAAGGGGTGACTGAAGCTTTCTTT,CASSEGVTEAFF
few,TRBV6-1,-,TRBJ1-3,TGTGCCAGCACCCTGGGGGAGGGTGGAAACACCATATATTTT,CASTLGEGGNTIYF
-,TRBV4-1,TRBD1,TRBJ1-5,TGCGCCAGCGGGACAGGGGTGAGGAATCAGCCCCAGCATTTT,CASGTGVRNQPQHF
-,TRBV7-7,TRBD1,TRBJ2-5,TGTGCCAGCAGCTTAGCGCCAACAGGGGGAGGAGAGACCCAGTACTTC,CASSLAPTGGGETQYF
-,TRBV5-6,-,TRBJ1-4,TGTGCCAGCAGCCCCGACGGGGGGGTCGAAAAACTGTTTTTT,CASSPDGGVEKLFF
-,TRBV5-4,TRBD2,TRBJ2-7,TGTGCCAGCAGCACTTACAAAGCGGGGAGTTCCTACGAGCAGTACTTC,CASSTYKAGSSYEQYF
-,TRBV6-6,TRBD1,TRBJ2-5,TGTGCCAGCAGTCCAGAGGACAGGGGCGCGGAGACCCAGTACTTC,CASSPEDRGAETQYF
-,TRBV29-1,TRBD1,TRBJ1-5,TGCAGCGTGGGGACAGGGGACAATCAGCCCCAGCATTTT,CSVGTGDNQPQHF
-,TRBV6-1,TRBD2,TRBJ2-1,TGTGCCAGCAGTGGTATTAGCGGGAGGGCCCTGGGTTACAATGAGCAGTTCTTC,CASSGISGRALGYNEQFF
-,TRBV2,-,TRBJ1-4,TGTGCCAGCAGTGAGGGACAACCTAATGAAAAACTGTTTTTT,CASSEGQPNEKLFF
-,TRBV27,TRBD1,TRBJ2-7,TGTGCCAGCACCCCCGACAGGGTGAGAATCTACGAGCAGTACTTC,CASTPDRVRIYEQYF
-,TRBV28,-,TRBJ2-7,TGTGCCAGCAGTCCGGTTCCACCTCCCTACGAGCAGTACTTC,CASSPVPPPYEQYF
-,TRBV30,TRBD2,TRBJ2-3,TGTGCCTGGTCCGGGGGGACAGATACGCAGTATTTT,CAWSGGTDTQYF
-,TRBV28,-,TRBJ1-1,TGTGCCCACAGATCGAGGCAGGGAAAAGGGGCTTTCTTT,CAHRSRQGKGAFF
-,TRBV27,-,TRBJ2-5,TGTGCCAGCAGTTTATCGGCGGGGTTAAGAGAGACCCAGTACTTC,CASSLSAGLRETQYF
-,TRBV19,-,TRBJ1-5,TGTGCCAGTAGAGGCAGGGATCGGCGCAATCAGCCCCAGCATTTT,CASRGRDRRNQPQHF
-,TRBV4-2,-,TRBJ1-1,TGTGCCAGCAGCCAAGAACTAATAGGGGTGGGCACTGAAGCTTTCTTT,CASSQELIGVGTEAFF
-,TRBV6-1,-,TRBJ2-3,TGTGCCAGCAGTGAGGTGATGGGCAGCACAGATACGCAGTATTTT,CASSEVMGSTDTQYF
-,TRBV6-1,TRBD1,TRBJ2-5,TGTGCCAGCAATGATCCCACCGGGACAGGAGAAGAGACCCAGTACTTC,CASNDPTGTGEETQYF
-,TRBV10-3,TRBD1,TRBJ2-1,TGTGCCATCAGTGGAAAGATTAGAGGACAGGGACAGTTTCGTTACTCCTACAATGAGCAGTTCTTC,CAISGKIRGQGQFRYSYNEQFF
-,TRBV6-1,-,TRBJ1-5,TGTGCCAGCGGGCAGCTCAATCAGCCCCAGCATTTT,CASGQLNQPQHF
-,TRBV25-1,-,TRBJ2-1,TGTGCCAGCAGTGGAGCCTCCTACAATGAGCAGTTCTTC,CASSGASYNEQFF
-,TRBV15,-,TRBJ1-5,TGTGCCACCAGCAGAGATTCGGGGGGGGAGCAGCCCCAGCATTTT,CATSRDSGGEQPQHF
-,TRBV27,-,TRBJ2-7,TGTGCCAGCAGTTTACGGGGTACCCACTACGAGCAGTACTTC,CASSLRGTHYEQYF
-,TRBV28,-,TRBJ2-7,TGTGCCAGCAGGCCGGGACTCCCAACCTACGAGCAGTACTTC,CASRPGLPTYEQYF
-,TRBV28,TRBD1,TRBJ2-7,TGTGCCAGCAGTTCGCCGACAGGGACCTACGAGCAGTACTTC,CASSSPTGTYEQYF
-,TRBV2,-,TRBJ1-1,TGTGCCAGCAGTGAAAGTGGGGCACTGGCGAACACTGAAGCTTTCTTT,CASSESGALANTEAFF
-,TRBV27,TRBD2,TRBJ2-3,TGTGCCAGCAGTTTAAAAGAGCGGGAGACAGATACGCAGTATTTT,CASSLKERETDTQYF
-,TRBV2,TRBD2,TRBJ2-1,TGTGCCAGCAGCCCCACAGCGGGAACTAGGGATGAGCAGTTCTTC,CASSPTAGTRDEQFF
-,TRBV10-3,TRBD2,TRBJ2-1,TGTGCCACTTCCAGGGCTAGCGGATACAATGAGCAGTTCTTC,CATSRASGYNEQFF
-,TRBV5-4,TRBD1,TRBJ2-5,TGTGCCAGCAGCTTTAAGACAGGGGTGGGACAAGAGACCCAGTACTTC,CASSFKTGVGQETQYF
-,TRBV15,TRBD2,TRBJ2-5,TGTGCCACCAGCAGGGGTAGCGGGAGTGGGGAGACCCAGTACTTC,CATSRGSGSGETQYF
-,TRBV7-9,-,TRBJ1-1,TGTGCCAGCAGCTTAGCGCTGGGGGGAGCTGAAGCTTTCTTT,CASSLALGGAEAFF
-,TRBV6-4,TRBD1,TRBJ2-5,TGTGCCAGCAGTGTGAGCAGGGGGCAGGAGACCCAGTACTTC,CASSVSRGQETQYF
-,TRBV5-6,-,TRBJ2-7,TGTGCCAGCAGCGTGGGGAGCAGAACCTACGAGCAGTACTTC,CASSVGSRTYEQYF
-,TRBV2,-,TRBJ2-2,TGTGCCAGCAGGAGGACAGTCACCGGGGAGCTGTTTTTT,CASRRTVTGELFF
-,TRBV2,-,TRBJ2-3,TGTGCCAGCAGTGAGATAGTCTCCACAGATACGCAGTATTTT,CASSEIVSTDTQYF
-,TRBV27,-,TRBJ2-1,TGTGCCAGCAGAAAAGGGGGGGTAAACAATGAGCAGTTCTTC,CASRKGGVNNEQFF
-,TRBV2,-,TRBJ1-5,TGTGCCAGCAGCCAGTTAGGGGGGGCTAGCAATCAGCCCCAGCATTTT,CASSQLGGASNQPQHF
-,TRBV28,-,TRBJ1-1,TGTGCCAGCAGTTTAAGGACAGTGGGGATGAACACTGAAGCTTTCTTT,CASSLRTVGMNTEAFF
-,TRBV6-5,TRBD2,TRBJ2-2,TGTGCCAGCAGACCGAGGACTAGCGTGTCCGGGGAGCTGTTTTTT,CASRPRTSVSGELFF
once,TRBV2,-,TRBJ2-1,TGTGCCAGCAGTGAACAGGACTTTGAGCAGTTCTTC,CASSEQDFEQFF
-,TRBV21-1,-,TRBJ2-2,TGTGCCAGCGCCCCTGGACTAGTCGGCACCGGGGAGCTGTTTTTT,CASAPGLVGTGELFF